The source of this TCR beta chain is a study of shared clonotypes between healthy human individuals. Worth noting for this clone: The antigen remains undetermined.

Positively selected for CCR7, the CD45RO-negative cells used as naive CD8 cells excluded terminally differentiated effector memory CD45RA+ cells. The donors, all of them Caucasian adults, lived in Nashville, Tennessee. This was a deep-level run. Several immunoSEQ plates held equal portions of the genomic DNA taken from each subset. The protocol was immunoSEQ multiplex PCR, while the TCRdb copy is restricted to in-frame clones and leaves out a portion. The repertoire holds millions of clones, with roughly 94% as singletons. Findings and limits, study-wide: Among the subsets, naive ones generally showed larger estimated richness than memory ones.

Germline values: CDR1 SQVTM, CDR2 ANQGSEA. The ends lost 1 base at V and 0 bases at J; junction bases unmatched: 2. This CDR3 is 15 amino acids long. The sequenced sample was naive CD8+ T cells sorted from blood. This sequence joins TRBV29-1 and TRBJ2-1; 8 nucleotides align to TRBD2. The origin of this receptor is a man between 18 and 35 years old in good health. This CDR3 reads CSVEGLAGSYNEQFF. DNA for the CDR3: TGCAGCGTTGAAGGGCTAGCGGGCTCCTACAATGAGCAGTTCTTC.